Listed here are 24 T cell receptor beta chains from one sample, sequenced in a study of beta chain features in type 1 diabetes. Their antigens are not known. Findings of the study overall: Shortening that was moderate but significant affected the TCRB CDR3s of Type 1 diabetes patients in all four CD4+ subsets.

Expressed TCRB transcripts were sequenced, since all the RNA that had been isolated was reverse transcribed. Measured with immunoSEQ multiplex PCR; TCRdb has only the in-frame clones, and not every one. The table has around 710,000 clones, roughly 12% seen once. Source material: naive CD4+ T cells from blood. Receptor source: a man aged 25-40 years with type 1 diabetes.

This CDR3 is CASSLYGVGTNEKLFF. The CDR3 coding sequence is TGCGCCAGCAGCTTGTACGGGGTTGGAACTAATGAAAAACTGTTTTTT. J is TRBJ1-4 and V is TRBV5-1; D is uncertain. The CDR3 is made up of 16 amino acids. V gave up 1 base and J gave up 1 base, with 11 bases separating them. CDR1 and CDR2 from the germline V gene are SGHRS and YFSETQ.

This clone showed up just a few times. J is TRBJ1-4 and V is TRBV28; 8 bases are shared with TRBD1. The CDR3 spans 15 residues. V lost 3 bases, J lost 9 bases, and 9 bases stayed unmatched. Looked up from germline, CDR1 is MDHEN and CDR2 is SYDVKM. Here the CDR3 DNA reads TGTGCCAGCAGTTTCCCCAGGGGGCGGATGAAAAAACTGTTTTTT. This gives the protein CASSFPRGRMKKLFF.

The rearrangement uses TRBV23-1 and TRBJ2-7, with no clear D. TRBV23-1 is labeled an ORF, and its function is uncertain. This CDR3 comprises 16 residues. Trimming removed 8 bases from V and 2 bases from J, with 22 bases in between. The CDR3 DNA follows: TGCGCCAGCCCGATGGGGTGGAAAGGGAAGACCTACGAGCAGTACTTC. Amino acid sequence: CASPMGWKGKTYEQYF.

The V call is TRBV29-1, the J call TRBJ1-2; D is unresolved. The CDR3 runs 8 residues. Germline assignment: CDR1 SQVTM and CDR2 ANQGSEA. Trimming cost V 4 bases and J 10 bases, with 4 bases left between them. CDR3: CSVGAYTF. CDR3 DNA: TGCAGCGTTGGTGCCTACACCTTC.

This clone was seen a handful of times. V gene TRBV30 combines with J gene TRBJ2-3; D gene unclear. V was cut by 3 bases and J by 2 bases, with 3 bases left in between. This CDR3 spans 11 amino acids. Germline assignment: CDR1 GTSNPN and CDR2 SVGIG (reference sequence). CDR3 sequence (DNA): TGTGCCTGGAGCTCCACAGATACGCAGTATTTT. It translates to CAWSSTDTQYF.

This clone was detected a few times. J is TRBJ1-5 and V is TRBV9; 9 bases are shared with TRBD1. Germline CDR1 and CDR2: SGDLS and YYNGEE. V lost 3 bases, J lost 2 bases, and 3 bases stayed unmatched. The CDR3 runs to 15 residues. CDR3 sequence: CASSGTGERNQPQHF. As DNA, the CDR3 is TGTGCCAGCAGCGGGACAGGGGAGCGCAATCAGCCCCAGCATTTT.

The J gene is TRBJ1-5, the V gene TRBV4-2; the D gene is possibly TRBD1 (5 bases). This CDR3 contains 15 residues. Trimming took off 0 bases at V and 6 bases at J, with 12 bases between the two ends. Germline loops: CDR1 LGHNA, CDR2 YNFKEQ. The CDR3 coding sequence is TGTGCCAGCAGCCAAGATCTCGGGGCAAGTCAGCCCCAGCATTTT. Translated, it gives CASSQDLGASQPQHF.

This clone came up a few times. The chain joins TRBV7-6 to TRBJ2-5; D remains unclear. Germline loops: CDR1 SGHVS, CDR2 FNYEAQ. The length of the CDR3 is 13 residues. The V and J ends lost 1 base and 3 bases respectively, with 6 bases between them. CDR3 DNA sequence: TGTGCCAGCAGCTTAGTTACTGAAGAGACCCAGTACTTC. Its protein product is CASSLVTEETQYF.

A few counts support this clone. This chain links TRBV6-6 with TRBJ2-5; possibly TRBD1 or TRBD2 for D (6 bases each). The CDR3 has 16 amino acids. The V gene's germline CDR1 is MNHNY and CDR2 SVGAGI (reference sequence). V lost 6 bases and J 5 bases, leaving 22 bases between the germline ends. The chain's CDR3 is CASRITVGGLGETQYF. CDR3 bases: TGTGCCAGCAGGATCACCGTTGGGGGGCTCGGGGAGACCCAGTACTTC.

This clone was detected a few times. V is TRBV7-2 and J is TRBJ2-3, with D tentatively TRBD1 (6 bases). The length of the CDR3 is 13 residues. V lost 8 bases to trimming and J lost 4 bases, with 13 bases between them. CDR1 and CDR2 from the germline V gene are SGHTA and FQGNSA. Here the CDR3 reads CASGEQGSDTQYF. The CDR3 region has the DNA TGTGCCAGCGGGGAACAGGGATCAGATACGCAGTATTTT.

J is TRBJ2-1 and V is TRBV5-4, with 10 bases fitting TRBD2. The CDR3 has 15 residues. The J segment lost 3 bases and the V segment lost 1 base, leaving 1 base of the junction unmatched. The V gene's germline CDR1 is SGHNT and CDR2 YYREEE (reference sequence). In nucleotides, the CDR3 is TGTGCCAGCAGCTTGACTAGCGGGGACTACAATGAGCAGTTCTTC. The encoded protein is CASSLTSGDYNEQFF.

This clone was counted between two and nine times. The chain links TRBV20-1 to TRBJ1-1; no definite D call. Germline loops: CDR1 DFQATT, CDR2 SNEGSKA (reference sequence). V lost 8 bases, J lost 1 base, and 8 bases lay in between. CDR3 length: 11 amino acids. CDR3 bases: TGCAGTTCTGGTACGAACACTGAAGCTTTCTTT. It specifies CSSGTNTEAFF.

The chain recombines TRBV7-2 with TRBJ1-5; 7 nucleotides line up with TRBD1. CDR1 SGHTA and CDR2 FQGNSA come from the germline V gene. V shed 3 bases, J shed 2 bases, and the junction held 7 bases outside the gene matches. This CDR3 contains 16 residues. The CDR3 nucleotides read TGTGCCAGCAGCTTTATCACAGGGGTCGGCAATCAGCCCCAGCATTTT. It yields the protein CASSFITGVGNQPQHF.

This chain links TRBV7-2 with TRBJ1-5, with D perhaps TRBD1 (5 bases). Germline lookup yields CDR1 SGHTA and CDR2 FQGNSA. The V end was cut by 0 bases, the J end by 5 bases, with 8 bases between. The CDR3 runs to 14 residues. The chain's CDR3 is CASSLAEGDQPQHF. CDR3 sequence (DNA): TGTGCCAGCAGCTTAGCAGAAGGGGATCAGCCCCAGCATTTT.

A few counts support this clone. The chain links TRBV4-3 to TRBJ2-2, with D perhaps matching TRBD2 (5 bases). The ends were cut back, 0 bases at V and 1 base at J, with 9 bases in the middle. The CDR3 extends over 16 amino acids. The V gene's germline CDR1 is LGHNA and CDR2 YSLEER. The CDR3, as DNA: TGCGCCAGCAGCCAAGAAGGCCGGGGGAACACCGGGGAGCTGTTTTTT. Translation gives CASSQEGRGNTGELFF.

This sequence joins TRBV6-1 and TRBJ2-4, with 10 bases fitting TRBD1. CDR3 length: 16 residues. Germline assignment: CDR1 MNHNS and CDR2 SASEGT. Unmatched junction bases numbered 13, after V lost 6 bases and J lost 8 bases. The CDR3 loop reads CASSEMLGQGWDIQYF. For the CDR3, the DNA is TGTGCCAGCAGCGAAATGTTGGGACAGGGGTGGGACATTCAGTACTTC.

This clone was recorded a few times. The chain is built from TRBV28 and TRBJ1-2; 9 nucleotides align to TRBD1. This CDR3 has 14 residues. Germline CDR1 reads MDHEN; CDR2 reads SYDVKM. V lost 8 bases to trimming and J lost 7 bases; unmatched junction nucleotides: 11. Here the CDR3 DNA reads TGTGCCAGCGCCCTGACAGGGGGTACTGGTGGCTACACCTTC. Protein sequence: CASALTGGTGGYTF.

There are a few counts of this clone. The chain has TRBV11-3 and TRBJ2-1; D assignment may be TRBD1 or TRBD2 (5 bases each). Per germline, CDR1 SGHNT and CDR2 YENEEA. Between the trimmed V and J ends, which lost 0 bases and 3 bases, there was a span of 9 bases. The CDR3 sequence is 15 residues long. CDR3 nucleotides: TGTGCCAGCAGCTTAGAATGGGGGAACTACAATGAGCAGTTCTTC. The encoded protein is CASSLEWGNYNEQFF.

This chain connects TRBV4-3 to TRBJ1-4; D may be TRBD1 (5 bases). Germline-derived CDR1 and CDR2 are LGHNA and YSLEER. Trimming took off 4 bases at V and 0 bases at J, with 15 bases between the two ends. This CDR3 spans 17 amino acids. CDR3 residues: CASSPRKGSATNEKLFF. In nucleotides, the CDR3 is TGCGCCAGCAGCCCACGGAAGGGGTCTGCAACTAATGAAAAACTGTTTTTT.

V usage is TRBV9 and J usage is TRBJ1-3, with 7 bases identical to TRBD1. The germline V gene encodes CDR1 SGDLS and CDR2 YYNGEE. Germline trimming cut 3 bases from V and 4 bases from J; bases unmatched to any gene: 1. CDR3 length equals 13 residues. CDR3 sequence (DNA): TGTGCCAGCAGCGCAGGGGGAGGAAACACCATATATTTT. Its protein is CASSAGGGNTIYF.

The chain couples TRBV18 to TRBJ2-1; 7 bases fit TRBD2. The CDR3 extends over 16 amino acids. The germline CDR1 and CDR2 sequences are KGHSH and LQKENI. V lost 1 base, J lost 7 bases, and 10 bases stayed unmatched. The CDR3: CASSPRSGDYDNEQFF. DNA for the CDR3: TGTGCCAGCTCACCACGGAGCGGGGACTACGATAATGAGCAGTTCTTC.

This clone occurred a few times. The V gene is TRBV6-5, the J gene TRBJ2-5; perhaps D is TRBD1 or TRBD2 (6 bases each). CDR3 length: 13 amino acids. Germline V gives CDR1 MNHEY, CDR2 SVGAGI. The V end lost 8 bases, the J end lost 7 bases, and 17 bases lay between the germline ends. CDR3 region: CASHKDRAGTQYF. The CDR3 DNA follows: TGTGCCAGCCATAAGGACAGAGCGGGGACCCAGTACTTC.

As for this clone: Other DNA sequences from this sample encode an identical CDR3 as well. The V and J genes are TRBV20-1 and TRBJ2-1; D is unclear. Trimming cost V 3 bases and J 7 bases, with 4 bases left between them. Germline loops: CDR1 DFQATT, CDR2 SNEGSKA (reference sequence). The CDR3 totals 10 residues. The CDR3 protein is CSASSNEQFF. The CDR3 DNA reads TGCAGTGCTAGCAGTAATGAGCAGTTCTTC.

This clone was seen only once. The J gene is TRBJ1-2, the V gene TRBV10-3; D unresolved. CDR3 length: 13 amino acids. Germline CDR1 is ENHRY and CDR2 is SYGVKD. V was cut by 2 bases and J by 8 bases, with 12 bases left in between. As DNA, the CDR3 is TGTGCCATCAGTGAGATCTCACCGTACGGCTACACCTTC. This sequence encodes CAISEISPYGYTF.